This T cell receptor (beta chain) was observed in a study of T-cell reconstitution after alpha-beta-depleted transplantation in children. Germline loops: CDR1 LGHDT, CDR2 YNNKEL (reference sequence). Trimming left V 1 base short and J 7 bases short, with 11 bases between. The CDR3 runs 15 residues. A TCRbeta library incorporating unique molecular identifiers was prepared. Using its own MiXCR run on the PCR reads, TCRdb lists one record per CDR3 protein. The sample carries about 260,000 distinct CDR3 sequences, 7.5% to 9.5% recorded once. This clonotype has more than one count but fewer than ten. Sequenced material: PBMCs, mostly from graft donor cells, taken 180 days after TCRalphabeta/CD19-depleted stem cell transplant. This clonotype originated in a male patient younger than 18 who had a stem cell transplant for acute lymphoblastic leukemia, so the T cells may come from the graft donor. This rearrangement joins TRBV3-1 to TRBJ1-6; D is ambiguous. The CDR3 DNA reads as TGTGCCAGCAGCCAAGGGGCCACCCCCAATTCACCCCTCCACTTT. It specifies CASSQGATPNSPLHF.